What follows are 24 T cell receptor beta chains derived from one specimen sequenced in a study of T cell changes during pregnancy in multiple sclerosis (dated by TCRdb to about 2019). The protocol used for the library was the immunoSEQ multiplex PCR assay. The table comes from immuneACCESS by way of TCRdb, which keeps in-frame sequences with V and J called. Part of the clones is missing from these tables; in studies checked, under half for an unresolved V gene and the rest for unknown reasons. The sample table records around 39,000 clones; just over 85% of these occur just once. The leading ten clones occupy around 1.2% of the sample. The starting material was CD4+ T cells from peripheral blood mononuclear cells, obtained before pregnancy. The receptors derive from a female donor with multiple sclerosis, enrolled in a pregnancy study.

This chain's CDR3 is CASSVSQGAPNEQFF. CDR3 DNA sequence: TGTGCCAGCAGCGTCTCCCAGGGGGCGCCAAATGAGCAGTTCTTC. This chain joins TRBV9 and TRBJ2-1, with TRBD1 matching over 8 bases. V shed 2 bases and J 7 bases; nucleotides not matched to a gene: 8. CDR3 length: 15 amino acids. The germline V gene encodes CDR1 SGDLS and CDR2 YYNGEE.

The chain has TRBV6-1 and TRBJ1-5, with a possible D match to TRBD1 (5 bases). Trimming removed 7 bases at V and 4 bases at J, with 11 bases between. Germline V gene sequence: CDR1 MNHNS, CDR2 SASEGT. CDR3 length: 13 residues. This CDR3 is CASTVRGNQPQHF. The CDR3 DNA sequence: TGTGCCAGCACGGTCCGGGGGAATCAGCCCCAGCATTTT.

V is TRBV7-2 and J is TRBJ2-1, with 9 bases fitting TRBD1. This CDR3 region has 15 residues. Germline V gives CDR1 SGHTA, CDR2 FQGNSA. Losses at the gene ends were 5 bases for V and 7 bases for J; bases not matched to a gene: 9. The DNA for the CDR3 is TGTGCCAGCAGCCCCCGACAGGGGGTGGGAAATGAGCAGTTCTTC. This encodes CASSPRQGVGNEQFF. Full variable domain (outside the CDR3, taken from reference TRBV7-2 and TRBJ2-1): GAGVSQSPSNKVTEKGKDVELRCDPISGHTALYWYRQSLGQGLEFLIYFQGNSAPDKSGLPSDRFSAERTGGSVSTLTIQRTQQEDSAVYLCASSPRQGVGNEQFFGPGTRLTVL.

The J gene is TRBJ1-5, the V gene TRBV23-1, with 9 positions matching TRBD1. TRBV23-1 is flagged as an ORF with uncertain function. Unmatched junction bases numbered 9, after V lost 2 bases and J lost 4 bases. The CDR3 consists of 17 residues. The CDR3 sequence is CASSQNRGPLENQPQHF. CDR3 bases: TGCGCCAGCAGTCAAAACAGGGGGCCCCTTGAAAATCAGCCCCAGCATTTT.

This clone was observed once. The chain is built from TRBV18 and TRBJ2-7; a weak D match, TRBD2 (6 bases). Trimming shortened V by 3 bases and J by 6 bases, and 15 bases separated the two germline ends. The germline V gene encodes CDR1 KGHSH and CDR2 LQKENI. CDR3 size: 14 residues. CDR3 sequence (DNA): TGTGCCAGCTCACCCCCAGGCGCGGGGCTCGAGCAGTACTTC. It codes for CASSPPGAGLEQYF.

The DNA for the CDR3 is TGTGCCTGGAGGACTAGCGGGACTGTCGGGGAGCTGTTTTTT. It yields the protein CAWRTSGTVGELFF. The V call is TRBV30, the J call TRBJ2-2, with 11 bases lining up with TRBD2. This CDR3 is 14 amino acids long. The V segment lost 3 bases and the J segment 7 bases; nucleotides outside the gene matches: 4. CDR1 GTSNPN and CDR2 SVGIG come from the germline V gene (reference sequence).

The chain employs TRBV1 and TRBJ2-6; the D call in the table, TRBD1, was not verified against the DNA. TRBV1 is marked as a pseudogene. The CDR3 covers 14 residues. CDR3 sequence (DNA): TGCACCAGCAGTGCACAAAGTCGGGCCAACGTCCTGACTTTC. Translation: CTSSAQSRANVLTF.

This chain joins TRBV5-4 and TRBJ2-2; maybe TRBD2 (6 bases). Trimming shortened V by 1 base and J by 8 bases, and 9 bases separated the two germline ends. Germline V gene sequence: CDR1 SGHNT, CDR2 YYREEE (reference sequence). The CDR3 totals 13 residues. CDR3 bases: TGTGCCAGCAGCTTGAGACTAGGGGGGGAGCTGTTTTTT. Translation: CASSLRLGGELFF.

The rearrangement joins TRBV14 to TRBJ2-3; D is ambiguous. The CDR3 extends over 16 amino acids. Trimming removed 0 bases at V and 1 base at J, with 11 bases between. Per the germline V gene, CDR1 is SGHDN and CDR2 is FVKESK. The DNA of the CDR3 is TGTGCCAGCAGCCAAGAATGGGCCAGCCGCACAGATACGCAGTATTTT. Its protein product is CASSQEWASRTDTQYF.

The chain combines TRBV28 with TRBJ1-2; possible D gene TRBD1, 5 bases. The germline V gene has CDR1 MDHEN and CDR2 SYDVKM. Trimming cost V 6 bases and J 5 bases, with 16 bases left between them. This CDR3 region has 14 residues. The CDR3 protein is CASRIDSLLYGYTF. Written as DNA, the CDR3 is TGTGCCAGCAGAATCGACAGTCTCCTATATGGCTACACCTTC.

The V gene is TRBV15, the J gene TRBJ1-1, with 10 bases identical to TRBD1. J gave up 4 bases and V 1 base, and 3 bases lay outside the gene matches. Looked up from germline, CDR1 is LNHNV and CDR2 is YYDKDF (reference sequence). This CDR3 spans 15 amino acids. The CDR3 loop is CATSRGRTGGTEAFF. CDR3 in DNA: TGTGCCACCAGCAGAGGCCGGACAGGGGGCACTGAAGCTTTCTTT.

The chain joins TRBV6-1 to TRBJ2-3; D gene uncertain. The CDR3 runs 12 residues. Trimming pared 2 bases from V and 10 bases from J, leaving 10 bases between. The germline V gene has CDR1 MNHNS and CDR2 SASEGT. CDR3 amino acids: CASSENAVSQYF. The CDR3 nucleotides read TGTGCCAGCAGTGAAAACGCGGTATCGCAGTATTTT.

V and J are TRBV5-1 and TRBJ2-1; TRBD2 is a possible D gene (5 bases). This CDR3 is 15 amino acids long. Per the germline V gene, CDR1 is SGHRS and CDR2 is YFSETQ. Trimming removed 2 bases from V and 0 bases from J, with 9 bases in between. The CDR3 here is CASSFRDSSYNEQFF. The CDR3 nucleotides read TGCGCCAGCAGCTTCCGGGATAGCTCCTACAATGAGCAGTTCTTC.

The chain employs TRBV6-5 and TRBJ2-7; D might be TRBD1 (5 bases). This CDR3 region has 14 residues. The germline gives CDR1 MNHEY, CDR2 SVGAGI. V was clipped by 0 bases and J by 3 bases, with 9 bases between them. The CDR3 bases are TGTGCCAGCAGTTACTCGACAGACCTCTACGAGCAGTACTTC. The encoded protein is CASSYSTDLYEQYF.

This clone came up once. J is TRBJ2-3 and V is TRBV27, with D maybe TRBD1 (6 bases). Germline V gene data show CDR1 as MNHEY and CDR2 as SMNVEV (reference sequence). The CDR3 contains 14 residues. V was clipped by 3 bases and J by 2 bases, with 9 bases between them. The CDR3 loop is CASSFEGVTDTQYF. As DNA, the CDR3 is TGTGCCAGCAGTTTTGAGGGGGTCACAGATACGCAGTATTTT.

The chain has TRBV11-2 and TRBJ2-1, with TRBD2 identical over 11 bases. This CDR3 is built from 16 residues. The V gene's germline CDR1 is SGHAT and CDR2 FQNNGV. Trimming at V came to 5 bases and at J to 8 bases, leaving 11 bases not matched to a gene. The DNA for the CDR3 is TGTGCCAGCAGCCCGTCTAGCGGGAGGTTTAGGTATGAGCAGTTCTTC. It encodes CASSPSSGRFRYEQFF.

The rearrangement joins TRBV7-9 to TRBJ2-7; 7 nucleotides line up with TRBD2. CDR3 size: 12 residues. The V and J ends lost 3 bases and 12 bases, in that order; junction bases with no gene match: 8. Germline assignment: CDR1 SEHNR and CDR2 FQNEAQ (reference sequence). The CDR3 DNA sequence: TGTGCCAGCAGCTTGTATCCGGGAGGAAGGTACTTC. Encoded protein: CASSLYPGGRYF.

On this clone: The same CDR3 arises from other DNA sequences in this sample as well. The V call is TRBV28, the J call TRBJ1-1, with D hard to call. Deletions cut 2 bases from V and 4 bases from J, with 5 bases between. The length of the CDR3 is 12 residues. Germline V gene lookup returns CDR1 MDHEN and CDR2 SYDVKM. This CDR3 is CASSLRGTEAFF. For the CDR3, the DNA is TGTGCCAGCAGTTTACGGGGCACTGAAGCTTTCTTT.

The chain has TRBV6-1 and TRBJ1-2; TRBD1 matches at 9 bases. From germline, CDR1 is MNHNS and CDR2 SASEGT. The CDR3 contains 14 residues. The V and J ends lost 6 bases and 6 bases, in that order; junction bases with no gene match: 8. CDR3: CASRRTGELDGYTF. The CDR3 DNA follows: TGTGCCAGCAGAAGGACAGGGGAGTTGGATGGCTACACCTTC.

This clone appeared once. The CDR3: CATGVTGANVLTF. CDR3 nucleotides: TGCGCCACGGGGGTGACTGGGGCCAACGTCCTGACTTTC. V usage is TRBV5-1 and J usage is TRBJ2-6; possibly TRBD2 for D (6 bases). Trimming took 9 bases from V and 2 from J, leaving 9 bases between them. This CDR3 is 13 amino acids long. Germline CDR1 and CDR2: SGHRS and YFSETQ.

The V gene is TRBV11-3, the J gene TRBJ2-2; 11 bases line up with TRBD2. V was pared by 6 bases and J by 5 bases, with 2 bases of the junction left unmatched. CDR3 length: 14 residues. Germline V gives CDR1 SGHNT, CDR2 YENEEA. CDR3: CASRRLAGTGELFF. CDR3 DNA sequence: TGTGCCAGCAGGCGACTAGCGGGAACCGGGGAGCTGTTTTTT.

This clone has just one count. The V gene is TRBV5-6, the J gene TRBJ2-1; a weak D match, TRBD2 (5 bases). Germline values: CDR1 SGHDT, CDR2 YYEEEE. V lost 3 bases and J lost 7, with 14 bases in between. This CDR3 comprises 14 residues. The CDR3 region is CASSSGPGENEQFF. In DNA form, the CDR3 reads TGTGCCAGCAGCTCGGGCCCTGGGGAGAATGAGCAGTTCTTC.

The J gene is TRBJ1-1, the V gene TRBV28, with D tentatively TRBD1 (5 bases). The CDR3 is 14 residues long. CDR1 and CDR2 from the germline V gene are MDHEN and SYDVKM. Trimming cost V 10 bases and J 1 base, with 16 bases left between them. The CDR3 region is CATTYRNPNTEAFF. In DNA, the CDR3 is TGTGCCACTACCTACAGGAACCCGAACACTGAAGCTTTCTTT.

The chain recombines TRBV4-1 with TRBJ1-1, with 9 bases lining up with TRBD1. CDR1 is MGHRA, CDR2 YSYEKL, per germline. J lost 0 bases, V lost 4 bases, and 6 bases had no gene match. This CDR3 has 16 amino acids. Here the CDR3 reads CASSRDRALMNTEAFF. The CDR3 DNA reads as TGCGCCAGCAGCCGGGACAGGGCGTTAATGAACACTGAAGCTTTCTTT.